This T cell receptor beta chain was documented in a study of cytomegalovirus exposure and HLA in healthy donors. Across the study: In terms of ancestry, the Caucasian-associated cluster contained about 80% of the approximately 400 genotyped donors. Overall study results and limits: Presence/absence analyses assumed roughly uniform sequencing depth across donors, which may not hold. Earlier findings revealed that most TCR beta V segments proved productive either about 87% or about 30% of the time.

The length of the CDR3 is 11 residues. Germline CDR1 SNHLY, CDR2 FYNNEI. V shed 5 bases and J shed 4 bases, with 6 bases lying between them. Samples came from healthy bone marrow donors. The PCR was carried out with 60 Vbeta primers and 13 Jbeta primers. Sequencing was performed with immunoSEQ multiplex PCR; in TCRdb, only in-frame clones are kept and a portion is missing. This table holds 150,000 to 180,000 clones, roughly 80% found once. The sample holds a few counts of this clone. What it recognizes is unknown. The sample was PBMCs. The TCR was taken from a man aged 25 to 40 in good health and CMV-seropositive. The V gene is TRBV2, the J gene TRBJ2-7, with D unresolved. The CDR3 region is CASSLEYEQYF. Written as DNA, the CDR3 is TGTGCCAGCAGTCTCGAGTACGAGCAGTACTTC.